This T cell receptor beta chain was documented in a study of cytomegalovirus exposure and HLA in healthy donors. This CDR3 is built from 15 residues. Germline V gene data show CDR1 as GTSNPN and CDR2 as SVGIG (reference sequence). Trimming stripped 2 bases from V and 7 bases from J, with 15 bases between. With 60 Vbeta and 13 Jbeta primers, the PCR was carried out. Profiled with immunoSEQ multiplex PCR; TCRdb holds only in-frame clones, not every one. The data hold around 200,000 clones, with 75% to 85% observed a single time. Material for sequencing was PBMCs. The V gene is TRBV30, the J gene TRBJ1-6; D call uncertain. The clonotype was recovered from a girl aged 2 to 10 in good health and CMV-seropositive. The CDR3 DNA reads as TGTGCCTGGAGTAGGAGGAAAGTGGGAAATTCACCCCTCCACTTT. It codes for CAWSRRKVGNSPLHF.